This TCR beta chain was identified in a study of technical replicates of blood from a few donors. From germline, CDR1 is SGHRS and CDR2 YFSETQ. The junction had 7 bases not matched to a gene; V was cut back by 4 bases and J by 4 bases. This CDR3 has 15 residues. This clone was seen once. Here immunoSEQ multiplex PCR was the method, and the copy in TCRdb shows in-frame clones only, minus some. The sample lists some 15,000 clones; about nine tenths were seen once. The sequenced sample was PBMCs. The receptor was isolated from a human donor in good health. This rearrangement joins TRBV5-1 to TRBJ2-7; 11 bases agree with TRBD1. This chain's CDR3 is CASSARDRGWYEQYF. The DNA of the CDR3 is TGCGCCAGCAGCGCCCGGGACAGGGGGTGGTACGAGCAGTACTTC.